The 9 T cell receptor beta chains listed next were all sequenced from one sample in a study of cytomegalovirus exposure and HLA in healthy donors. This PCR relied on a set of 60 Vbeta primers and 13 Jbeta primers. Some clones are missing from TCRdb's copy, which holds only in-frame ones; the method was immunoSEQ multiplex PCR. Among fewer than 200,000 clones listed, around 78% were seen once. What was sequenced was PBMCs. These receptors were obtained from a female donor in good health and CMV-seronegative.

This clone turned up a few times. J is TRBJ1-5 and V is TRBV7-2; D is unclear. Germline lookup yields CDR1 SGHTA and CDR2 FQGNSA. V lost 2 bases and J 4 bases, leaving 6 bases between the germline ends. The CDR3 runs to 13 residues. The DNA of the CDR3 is TGTGCCAGCAGCTTAAGCTGGAATCAGCCCCAGCATTTT. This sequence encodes CASSLSWNQPQHF.

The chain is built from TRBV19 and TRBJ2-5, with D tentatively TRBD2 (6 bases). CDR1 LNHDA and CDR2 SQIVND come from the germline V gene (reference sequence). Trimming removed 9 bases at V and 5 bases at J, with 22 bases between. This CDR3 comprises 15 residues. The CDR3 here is CASGPNGVGGETQYF. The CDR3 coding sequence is TGTGCCAGCGGCCCGAACGGGGTAGGAGGGGAGACCCAGTACTTC.

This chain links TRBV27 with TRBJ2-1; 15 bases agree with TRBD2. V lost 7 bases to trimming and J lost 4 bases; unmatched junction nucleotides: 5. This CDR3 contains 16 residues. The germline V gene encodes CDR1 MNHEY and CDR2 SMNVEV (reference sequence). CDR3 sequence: CASTRTSGGVYNEQFF. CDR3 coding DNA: TGTGCCAGCACTAGGACTAGCGGGGGGGTATACAATGAGCAGTTCTTC.

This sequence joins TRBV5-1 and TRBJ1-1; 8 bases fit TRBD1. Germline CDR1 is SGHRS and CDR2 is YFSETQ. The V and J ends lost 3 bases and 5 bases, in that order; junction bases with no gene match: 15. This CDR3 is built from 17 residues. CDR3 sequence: CASSWGGQGARRTEAFF. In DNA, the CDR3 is TGCGCCAGCAGCTGGGGAGGGCAGGGGGCGAGGAGGACTGAAGCTTTCTTT. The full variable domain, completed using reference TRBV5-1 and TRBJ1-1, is KAGVTQTPRYLIKTRGQQVTLSCSPISGHRSVSWYQQTPGQGLQFLFEYFSETQRNKGNFPGRFSGRQFSNSRSEMNVSTLELGDSALYLCASSWGGQGARRTEAFFGQGTRLTVV.

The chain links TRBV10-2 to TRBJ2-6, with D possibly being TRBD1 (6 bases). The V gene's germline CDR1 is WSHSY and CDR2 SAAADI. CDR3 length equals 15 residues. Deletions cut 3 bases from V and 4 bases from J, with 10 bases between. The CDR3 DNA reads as TGCGCCAGCAGTGAACAGGGTGGCGGGGCCAACGTCCTGACTTTC. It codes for CASSEQGGGANVLTF.

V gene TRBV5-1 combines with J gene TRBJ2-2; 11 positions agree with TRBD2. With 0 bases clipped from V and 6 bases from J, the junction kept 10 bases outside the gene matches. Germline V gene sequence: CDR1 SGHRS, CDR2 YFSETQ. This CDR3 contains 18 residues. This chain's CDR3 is CASSLVALAGGAAGELFF. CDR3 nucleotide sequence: TGCGCCAGCAGCTTGGTAGCGCTAGCGGGAGGCGCGGCCGGGGAGCTGTTTTTT.

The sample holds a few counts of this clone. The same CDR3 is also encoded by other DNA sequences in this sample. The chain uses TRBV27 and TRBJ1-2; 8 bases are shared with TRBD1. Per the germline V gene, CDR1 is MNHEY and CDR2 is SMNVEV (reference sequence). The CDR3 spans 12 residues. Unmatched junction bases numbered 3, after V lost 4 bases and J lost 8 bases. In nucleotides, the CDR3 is TGTGCCAGCAGTTACAGGGGGGGCGGCTACACCTTC. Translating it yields CASSYRGGGYTF.

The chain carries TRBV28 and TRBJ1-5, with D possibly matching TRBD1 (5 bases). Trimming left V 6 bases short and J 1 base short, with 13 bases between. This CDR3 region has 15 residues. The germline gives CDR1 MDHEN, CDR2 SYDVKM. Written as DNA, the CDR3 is TGTGCCAGCAGCTCCCCCGGGGGGAGCAATCAGCCCCAGCATTTT. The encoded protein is CASSSPGGSNQPQHF.

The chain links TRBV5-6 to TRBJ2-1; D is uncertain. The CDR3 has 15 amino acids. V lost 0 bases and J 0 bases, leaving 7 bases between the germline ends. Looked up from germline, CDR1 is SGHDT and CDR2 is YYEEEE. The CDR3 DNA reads TGTGCCAGCAGCTTGGACGTTAGCTCCTACAATGAGCAGTTCTTC. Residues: CASSLDVSSYNEQFF. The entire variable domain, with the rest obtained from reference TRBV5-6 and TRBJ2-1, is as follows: DAGVTQSPTHLIKTRGQQVTLRCSPKSGHDTVSWYQQALGQGPQFIFQYYEEEERQRGNFPDRFSGHQFPNYSSELNVNALLLGDSALYLCASSLDVSSYNEQFFGPGTRLTVL.